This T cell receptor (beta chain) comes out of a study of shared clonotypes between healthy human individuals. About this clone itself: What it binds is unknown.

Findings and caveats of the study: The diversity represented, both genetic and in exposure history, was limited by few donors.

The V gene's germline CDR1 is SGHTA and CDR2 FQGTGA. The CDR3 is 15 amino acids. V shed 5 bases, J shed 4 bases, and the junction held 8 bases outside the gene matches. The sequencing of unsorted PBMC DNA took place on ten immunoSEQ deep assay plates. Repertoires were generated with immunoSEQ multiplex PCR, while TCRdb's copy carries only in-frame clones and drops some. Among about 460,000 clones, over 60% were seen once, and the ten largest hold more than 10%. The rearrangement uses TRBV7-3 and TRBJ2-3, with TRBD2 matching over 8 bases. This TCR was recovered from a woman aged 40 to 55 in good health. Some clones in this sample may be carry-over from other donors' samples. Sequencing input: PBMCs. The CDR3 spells CASSLIAGGSDTQYF. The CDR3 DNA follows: TGTGCCAGCAGCCTAATCGCGGGAGGATCAGATACGCAGTATTTT.